This T cell receptor beta chain was obtained from a study of shared clonotypes between healthy human individuals. CDR1 is LNHDA and CDR2 is SQIVND in the germline V gene (reference sequence). The CDR3 loop spans 14 amino acids. The V end lost 9 bases, the J end lost 3 bases, and 17 bases lay between the germline ends. Method: immunoSEQ multiplex PCR; TCRdb's copy keeps in-frame clones and lacks some. The sample has approximately 1,500,000 clones; around 98% are singletons. This chain links TRBV19 with TRBJ1-1, with D possibly matching TRBD1 (5 bases). This clonotype originated in a man aged 30 to 45 in good health. The material sequenced was naive CD4+ T cells sorted from blood. Subset: CD45RA+ positively selected. The CDR3 DNA follows: TGTGCCAGCAAGACCCTGTGGGGGGACACTGAAGCTTTCTTT. Protein product: CASKTLWGDTEAFF.